Reported below is one TCR beta chain. Its cognate antigen is unknown. The source of the sample is a study of T cells in localized non-small cell lung cancer. General study findings and limits: There was higher T cell clonality in uninvolved adjacent lung than in tumor, and it was highest there. There were a median roughly 62 of the top 100 tumor clones appearing in adjacent lung. Higher adjacent-lung clonality was associated with shorter survival.

CDR1 SGHTA and CDR2 FQGNSA come from the germline V gene. V shed 1 base and J 5 bases; nucleotides not matched to a gene: 3. This CDR3 comprises 14 residues. Sequencing was performed with immunoSEQ multiplex PCR; in TCRdb, only in-frame clones are kept and a portion is missing. Of tens of thousands of clones listed, 70% to 90% were seen once; the top ten hold less than 9.5%. The receptor's source is a female donor at least 60 years old with stage I lung adenocarcinoma. The sequenced sample was peripheral blood, obtained before any cancer treatment. The chain combines TRBV7-2 with TRBJ2-7; TRBD1 matches 9 bases. The CDR3 reads CASSLGTGVHEQYF. Here the CDR3 DNA reads TGTGCCAGCAGCTTAGGGACAGGGGTCCACGAGCAGTACTTC.